The 9 T cell receptor beta chains given below trace back to one sample, sequenced in a study of blood T cell repertoires in COVID-19. This table comes from immunoSEQ multiplex PCR, and its TCRdb copy is limited to in-frame clones, with some not included. This table has 110,000 to 150,000 clones, around nine tenths appearing once. The specimen was peripheral blood. The receptors come from a woman in her 50s with acute or convalescent COVID-19.

This rearrangement joins TRBV5-3 to TRBJ1-1, with D hard to call. TRBV5-3 is treated as an ORF (open reading frame) with a function not yet certain. The CDR3 runs to 17 residues. V was shortened by 0 bases and J by 8 bases, with 23 bases between the two germline ends. The CDR3: CARSLVQSHTGYAEAFF. DNA for the CDR3: TGTGCCAGAAGCTTGGTTCAGTCACACACGGGTTACGCCGAAGCTTTCTTT.

The chain combines TRBV28 with TRBJ2-7; tentatively, D is TRBD1 (7 bases). The germline CDR1 and CDR2 sequences are MDHEN and SYDVKM. Trimming left V 3 bases short and J 0 bases short, with 12 bases between. The CDR3 length is 15 residues. The CDR3 protein is CASSLGTAGSYEQYF. In nucleotides, the CDR3 is TGTGCCAGCAGTTTGGGGACAGCGGGCTCCTACGAGCAGTACTTC. The full variable domain, rest sourced from reference TRBV28 and TRBJ2-7, is DVKVTQSSRYLVKRTGEKVFLECVQDMDHENMFWYRQDPGLGLRLIYFSYDVKMKEKGDIPEGYSVSREKKERFSLILESASTNQTSMYLCASSLGTAGSYEQYFGPGTRLTVT.

V usage is TRBV2 and J usage is TRBJ2-7; 9 nucleotides line up with TRBD1. CDR1 is SNHLY and CDR2 is FYNNEI in the germline V gene. The V gene end was trimmed by 3 bases and the J gene end by 3 bases; junction bases not matched to a gene: 6. The CDR3 covers 15 residues. The CDR3 bases are TGTGCCAGCAGTGAGGGAGGGGGACAGGGCTACGAGCAGTACTTC. Its translation: CASSEGGGQGYEQYF.

This clone was picked up one time. This chain connects TRBV19 to TRBJ2-7; 12 positions agree with TRBD1. Unmatched junction bases numbered 8, after V lost 4 bases and J lost 1 base. Looked up from germline, CDR1 is LNHDA and CDR2 is SQIVND (reference sequence). The CDR3 runs 17 residues. CDR3 sequence: CASSTGWGQGASYEQYF. CDR3 nucleotides: TGTGCCAGTAGTACGGGGTGGGGACAGGGGGCTTCCTACGAGCAGTACTTC.

V and J are TRBV6-1 and TRBJ1-2; TRBD1 might be the D (5 bases). Looked up from germline, CDR1 is MNHNS and CDR2 is SASEGT. Trimming cost V 3 bases and J 8 bases, with 10 bases left between them. The CDR3 loop spans 12 amino acids. This chain's CDR3 is CASSDRARGYTF. Written as DNA, the CDR3 is TGTGCCAGCAGTGACAGGGCGAGGGGCTACACCTTC.

The chain joins TRBV5-1 to TRBJ2-1, with TRBD2 matching over 7 bases. The CDR3 consists of 14 residues. Unmatched junction bases numbered 7, after V lost 4 bases and J lost 6 bases. Germline V gene data show CDR1 as SGHRS and CDR2 as YFSETQ. CDR3: CASSAVTSSNEQFF. The CDR3 region has the DNA TGCGCCAGCAGCGCCGTGACTAGCAGCAATGAGCAGTTCTTC.

The V gene is TRBV14, the J gene TRBJ1-2; D perhaps matches TRBD1 (5 bases). The CDR3 is made up of 17 amino acids. CDR1 is SGHDN and CDR2 is FVKESK in the germline V gene. The V gene lost 2 bases and the J gene lost 4 bases, with 20 bases spanning the gap. In DNA form, the CDR3 reads TGTGCCAGCAGCCAACAAGGAGCCCGGGGGGTCGGCTATGGCTACACCTTC. Amino acids: CASSQQGARGVGYGYTF.

The chain joins TRBV9 to TRBJ2-7; TRBD2 matches at 16 bases. The CDR3 is 17 residues long. The V segment lost 4 bases and the J segment 2 bases; nucleotides outside the gene matches: 6. The germline CDR1 and CDR2 sequences are SGDLS and YYNGEE. This CDR3 reads CASSTGTSGRAPYEQYF. The CDR3 DNA is TGTGCCAGCAGCACCGGGACTAGCGGGAGGGCCCCCTACGAGCAGTACTTC.

J is TRBJ2-1 and V is TRBV9; 16 positions match TRBD2. The CDR3 loop spans 19 amino acids. Germline CDR1 SGDLS, CDR2 YYNGEE. Trimming cost V 4 bases and J 3 bases; bases outside gene matches: 10. The DNA of the CDR3 is TGTGCCAGCAGCCTCACGACCGGGACTAGCGGGAGGGGCTACAATGAGCAGTTCTTC. Translating it yields CASSLTTGTSGRGYNEQFF.